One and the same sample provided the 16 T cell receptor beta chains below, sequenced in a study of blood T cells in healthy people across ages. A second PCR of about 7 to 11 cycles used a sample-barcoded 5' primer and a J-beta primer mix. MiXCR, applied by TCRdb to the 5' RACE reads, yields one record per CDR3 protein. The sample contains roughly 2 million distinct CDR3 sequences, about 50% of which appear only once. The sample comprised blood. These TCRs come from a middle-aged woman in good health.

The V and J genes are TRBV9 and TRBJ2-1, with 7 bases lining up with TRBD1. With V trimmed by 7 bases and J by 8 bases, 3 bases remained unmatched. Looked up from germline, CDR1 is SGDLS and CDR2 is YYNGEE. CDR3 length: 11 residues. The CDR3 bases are TGTGCCAGCCAGCAGGGGGATGAGCAGTTCTTC. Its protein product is CASQQGDEQFF.

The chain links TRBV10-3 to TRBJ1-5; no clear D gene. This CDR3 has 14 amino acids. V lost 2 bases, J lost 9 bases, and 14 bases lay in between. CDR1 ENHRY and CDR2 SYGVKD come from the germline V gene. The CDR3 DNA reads TGTGCCATCAGTGAGAACAGTGGCGGGTCGCCCCAGCATTTT. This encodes CAISENSGGSPQHF.

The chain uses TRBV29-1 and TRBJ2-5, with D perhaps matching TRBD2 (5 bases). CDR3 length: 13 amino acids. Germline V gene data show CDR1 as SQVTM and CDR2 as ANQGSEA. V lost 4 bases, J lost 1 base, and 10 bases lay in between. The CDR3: CSVVRALQETQYF. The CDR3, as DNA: TGCAGCGTTGTGCGGGCCCTCCAAGAGACCCAGTACTTC.

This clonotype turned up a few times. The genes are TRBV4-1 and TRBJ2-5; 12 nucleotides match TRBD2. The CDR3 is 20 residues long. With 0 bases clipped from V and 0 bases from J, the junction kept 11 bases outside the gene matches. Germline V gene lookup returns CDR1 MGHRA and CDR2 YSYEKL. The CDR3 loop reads CASSQDPQTSGGPYQETQYF. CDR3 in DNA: TGCGCCAGCAGCCAAGATCCGCAGACTAGCGGGGGACCGTACCAAGAGACCCAGTACTTC.

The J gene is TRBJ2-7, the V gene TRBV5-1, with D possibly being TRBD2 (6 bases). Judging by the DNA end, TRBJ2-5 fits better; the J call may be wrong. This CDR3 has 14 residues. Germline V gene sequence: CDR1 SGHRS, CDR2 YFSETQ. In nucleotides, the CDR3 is TGCGCCAGCAGCGATTTACTAGCCGGGGGGACCCAGTACTTC. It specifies CASSDLLAGGTQYF.

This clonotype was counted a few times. The CDR3 DNA reads TGTGCCAGCAGCTTATCCGACAGGGCGATCGCAGATACGCAGTATTTT. It encodes CASSLSDRAIADTQYF. The chain carries TRBV7-2 and TRBJ2-3, with TRBD1 matching over 7 bases. The CDR3 runs 16 residues. The germline CDR1 and CDR2 sequences are SGHTA and FQGNSA. Unmatched junction bases numbered 9, after V lost 2 bases and J lost 4 bases. The whole variable domain, remainder taken from reference TRBV7-2 and TRBJ2-3, is GAGVSQSPSNKVTEKGKDVELRCDPISGHTALYWYRQSLGQGLEFLIYFQGNSAPDKSGLPSDRFSAERTGGSVSTLTIQRTQQEDSAVYLCASSLSDRAIADTQYFGPGTRLTVL.

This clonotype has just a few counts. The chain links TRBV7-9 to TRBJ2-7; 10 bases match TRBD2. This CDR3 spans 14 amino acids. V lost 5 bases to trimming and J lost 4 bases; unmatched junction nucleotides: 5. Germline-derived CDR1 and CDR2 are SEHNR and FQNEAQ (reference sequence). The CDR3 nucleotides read TGTGCCAGCAGCGGACGGACTAGCGGATACGAGCAGTACTTC. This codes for CASSGRTSGYEQYF.

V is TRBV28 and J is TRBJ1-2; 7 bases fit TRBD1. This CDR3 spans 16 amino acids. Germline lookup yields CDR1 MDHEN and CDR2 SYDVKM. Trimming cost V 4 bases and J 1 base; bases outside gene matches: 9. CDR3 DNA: TGTGCCAGCAGTTCAGGACCGGGACAGAGTAACTATGGCTACACCTTC. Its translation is CASSSGPGQSNYGYTF.

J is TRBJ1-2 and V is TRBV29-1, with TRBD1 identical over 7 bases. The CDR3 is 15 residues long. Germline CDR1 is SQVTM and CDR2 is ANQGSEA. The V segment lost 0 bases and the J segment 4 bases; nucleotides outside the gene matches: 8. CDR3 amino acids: CSVEEWDRGFYGYTF. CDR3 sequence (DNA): TGCAGCGTTGAAGAATGGGACAGAGGATTCTATGGCTACACCTTC.

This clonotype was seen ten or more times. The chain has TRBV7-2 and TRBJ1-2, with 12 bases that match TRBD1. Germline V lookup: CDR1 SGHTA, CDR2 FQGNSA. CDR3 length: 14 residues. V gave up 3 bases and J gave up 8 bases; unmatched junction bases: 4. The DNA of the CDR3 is TGTGCCAGCAGCTTCGGGACAGGGGGCGTCGGCTACACCTTC. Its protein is CASSFGTGGVGYTF.

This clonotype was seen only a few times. The CDR3 bases are TGTGCCAGCAGCGGCAGATTATGGGAGACCCAGTACTTC. Amino acid sequence: CASSGRLWETQYF. The J gene is TRBJ2-5, the V gene TRBV9; D is unclear. V lost 3 bases to trimming and J lost 5 bases, with 11 bases between them. The CDR3 has 13 amino acids. Germline V CDR1 and CDR2: SGDLS, YYNGEE.

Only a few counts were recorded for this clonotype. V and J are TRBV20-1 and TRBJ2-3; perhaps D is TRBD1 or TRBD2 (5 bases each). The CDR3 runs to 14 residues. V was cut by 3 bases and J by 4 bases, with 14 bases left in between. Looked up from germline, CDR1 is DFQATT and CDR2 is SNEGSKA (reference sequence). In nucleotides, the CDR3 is TGCAGTGCTAGGTCCCCCCAGGGACCAGATACGCAGTATTTT. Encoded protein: CSARSPQGPDTQYF.

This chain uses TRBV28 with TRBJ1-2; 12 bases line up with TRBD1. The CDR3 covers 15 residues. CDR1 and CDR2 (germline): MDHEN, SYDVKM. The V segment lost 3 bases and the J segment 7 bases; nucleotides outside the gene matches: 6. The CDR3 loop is CASSLGGTGGSGYTF. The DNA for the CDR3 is TGTGCCAGCAGTTTGGGGGGGACAGGGGGCTCTGGCTACACCTTC.

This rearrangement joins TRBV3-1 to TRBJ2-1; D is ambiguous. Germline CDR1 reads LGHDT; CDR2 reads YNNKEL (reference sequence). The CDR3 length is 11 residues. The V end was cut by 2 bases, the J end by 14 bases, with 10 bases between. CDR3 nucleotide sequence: TGTGCCAGCAGCCAAAGAGGCCCCAAGTTCTTC. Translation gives CASSQRGPKFF.

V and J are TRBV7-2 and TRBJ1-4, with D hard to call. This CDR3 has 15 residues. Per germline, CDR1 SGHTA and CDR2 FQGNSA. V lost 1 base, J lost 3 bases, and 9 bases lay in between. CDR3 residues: CASSLVVAANEKLFF. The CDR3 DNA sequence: TGTGCCAGCAGCTTAGTGGTGGCTGCTAATGAAAAACTGTTTTTT.

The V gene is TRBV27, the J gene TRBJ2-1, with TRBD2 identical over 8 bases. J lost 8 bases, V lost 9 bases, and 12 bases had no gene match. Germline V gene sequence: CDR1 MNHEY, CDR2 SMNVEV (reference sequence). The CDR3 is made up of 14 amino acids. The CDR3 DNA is TGTGCCAGTGGGGGGCGGGGGGCCAGGGATGAGCAGTTCTTC. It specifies CASGGRGARDEQFF.